This T cell receptor (beta chain) was identified during a study of Graves' ophthalmopathy and Graves' hyperthyroidism. For the study at large: Prior to any treatment, peripheral blood was collected at the time of initial diagnosis.

Amplification from RNA transcripts yielded the TCR beta CDR3 regions. HTBI-primed first-round RT-PCR preceded second-round multiplex PCR. TCRdb recomputed calls from the multiplex PCR reads with MiXCR, one row per CDR3 protein. The sample consists of hundreds of thousands of distinct CDR3 sequences, about 21% of them appearing once. Enrolled hyperthyroidism patients had a new diagnosis, a duration under 2 months, and an age of 18 to 65. The table lists this clonotype with many counts. The antigen is undetermined. Notes on the study in general: In separating ophthalmopathy from stable hyperthyroidism, a 13-signature model achieved nearly 90% sensitivity and about 80% specificity. Blood was where most expanded thyroid clonotypes above 0.001 frequency also turned up.

The CDR3 has 12 amino acids. Looked up from germline, CDR1 is DFQATT and CDR2 is SNEGSKA (reference sequence). The sequence was collected from a woman aged 18-35 years with stable Graves' hyperthyroidism. V and J are TRBV20-1 and TRBJ2-5; either TRBD1 or TRBD2 may supply D (6 bases each). What was sequenced was peripheral blood. CDR3 in amino acids: CRAGTIPETQYF. The CDR3, as DNA: TGCAGGGCGGGGACAATCCCAGAGACCCAGTACTTC.